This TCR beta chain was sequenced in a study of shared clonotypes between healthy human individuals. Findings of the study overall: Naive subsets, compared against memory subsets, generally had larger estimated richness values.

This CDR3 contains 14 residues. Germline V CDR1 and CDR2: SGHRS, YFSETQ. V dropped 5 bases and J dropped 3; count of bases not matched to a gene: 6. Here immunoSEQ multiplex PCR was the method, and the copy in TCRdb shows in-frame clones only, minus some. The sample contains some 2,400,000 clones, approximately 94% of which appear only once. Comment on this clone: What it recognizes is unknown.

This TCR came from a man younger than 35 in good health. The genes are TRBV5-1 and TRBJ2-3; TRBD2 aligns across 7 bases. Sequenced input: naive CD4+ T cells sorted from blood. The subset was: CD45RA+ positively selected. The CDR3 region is CASRLGEGTDTQYF. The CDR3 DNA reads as TGCGCCAGCAGGCTTGGGGAGGGGACAGATACGCAGTATTTT.